These 6 T cell receptor beta chains originate from one sample sequenced in a study of cytomegalovirus exposure and HLA in healthy donors. 60 Vbeta and 13 Jbeta primers were used in PCR. Clones were sequenced by immunoSEQ multiplex PCR, and TCRdb holds only the in-frame ones, with some missing. The top ten clones hold less than 2% of a sample with about 77,000 clones, more than 60% of them seen once. The sequenced sample consisted of PBMCs. The receptor set was obtained from a man aged 35 to 55 in good health and CMV-seronegative.

V and J are TRBV5-6 and TRBJ2-1; a possible D gene is TRBD2 (6 bases). Germline CDR1 and CDR2: SGHDT and YYEEEE. The CDR3 has 12 amino acids. Trimming left V 4 bases short and J 12 bases short, with 14 bases between. The CDR3 spells CASSQTPGRQFF. CDR3 in DNA: TGTGCCAGCAGCCAGACCCCCGGGAGGCAGTTCTTC.

The chain has TRBV5-5 and TRBJ2-1; weak D call: TRBD2 (7 bases). Trimming cost V 4 bases and J 4 bases, with 15 bases left between them. CDR1 is SGHKS, CDR2 YYEKEE, per germline (reference sequence). The CDR3 covers 15 residues. DNA of the CDR3: TGTGCCAGCAGCCCTTTCGGGGGGCAGTACAATGAGCAGTTCTTC. It encodes CASSPFGGQYNEQFF.

This clone occurred a few times. The V call is TRBV6-7, the J call TRBJ1-5; no reliable D call. TRBV6-7 is labeled an ORF, and its function is uncertain. The CDR3 totals 16 residues. V dropped 1 base and J dropped 3 bases, with 13 bases sitting between them. The CDR3 coding sequence is TGTGCCAGCAGTTACTTAGCGGGATTCTACAATCAGCCCCAGCATTTT. Residues: CASSYLAGFYNQPQHF.

This chain uses TRBV6-5 with TRBJ1-1; D unresolved. V was clipped by 2 bases and J by 5 bases, with 9 bases between them. The CDR3 has 13 amino acids. Germline CDR1 reads MNHEY; CDR2 reads SVGAGI. In DNA, the CDR3 is TGTGCCAGCAGTTACGCGGGTCGGACTGAAGCTTTCTTT. Its translation is CASSYAGRTEAFF.

The chain is built from TRBV18 and TRBJ2-1, with TRBD2 matching over 9 bases. J was trimmed by 5 bases and V by 3 bases; bases with no gene match: 2. The CDR3 runs 14 residues. Germline V lookup: CDR1 KGHSH, CDR2 LQKENI. The CDR3 region is CASSPRTSDNEQFF. CDR3 coding DNA: TGTGCCAGCTCACCTCGGACTAGCGACAATGAGCAGTTCTTC.

This sequence joins TRBV7-2 and TRBJ2-1; 7 nucleotides align to TRBD2. This CDR3 has 16 amino acids. Germline V gene data show CDR1 as SGHTA and CDR2 as FQGNSA. V shed 5 bases, J shed 0 bases, and the junction held 7 bases outside the gene matches. As DNA, the CDR3 is TGTGCCAGCAGCCCTACTAGCGTTAGCTCCTACAATGAGCAGTTCTTC. Protein sequence: CASSPTSVSSYNEQFF.